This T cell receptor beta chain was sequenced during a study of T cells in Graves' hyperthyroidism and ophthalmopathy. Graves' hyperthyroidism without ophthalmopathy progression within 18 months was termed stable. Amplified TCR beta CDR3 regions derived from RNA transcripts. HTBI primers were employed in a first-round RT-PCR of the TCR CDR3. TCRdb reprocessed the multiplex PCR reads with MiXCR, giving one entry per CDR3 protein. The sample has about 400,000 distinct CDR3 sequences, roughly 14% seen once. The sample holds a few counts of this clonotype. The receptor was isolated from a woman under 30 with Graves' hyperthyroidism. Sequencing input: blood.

CDR3 coding DNA: TGTGCCATCAGTGAACAGGCTCTCCTCCAAGAGACCCAGTACTTC. Translation: CAISEQALLQETQYF. The chain couples TRBV10-3 to TRBJ2-5; the D gene is possibly TRBD1 (5 bases). Trimming stripped 3 bases from V and 1 base from J, with 12 bases between. Germline V gene lookup returns CDR1 ENHRY and CDR2 SYGVKD. The CDR3 sequence is 15 residues long.